These T cell receptor beta chains were read from a single sample in a study of blood T cell repertoires in COVID-19. This table comes from immunoSEQ multiplex PCR, and its TCRdb copy is limited to in-frame clones, with some not included. The sample holds 91,000 or so clones; roughly 86% are singletons and the top ten take roughly 13%. Sequenced material: peripheral blood. The origin of the receptors is a woman aged 60 to 75 in a cohort sampled during active or convalescent COVID-19. CDR3s include the opening cysteine and the closing phenylalanine or tryptophan. A D gene is named only where the DNA matches it firmly. A row's size may be missing; if present it is once, few, many or a size class.

clone_size j_call d_call v_call cdr3_aa cdr3_nt
NA TRBJ1-6 NA TRBV6-1 CASSEGPGDNSPLHF TGTGCCAGCAGTGAGGGCCCCGGCGATAATTCACCCCTCCACTTT
NA TRBJ1-6 TRBD1 TRBV4-1 CASSQGRQGARNSPLHF TGCGCCAGCAGCCAAGGGAGACAGGGGGCGAGAAATTCACCCCTCCACTTT
NA TRBJ2-7 NA TRBV2 CASSDVRAPYEQYF TGTGCCAGCAGTGATGTCAGGGCCCCCTACGAGCAGTACTTC
once TRBJ2-1 TRBD2 TRBV7-2 CASSLTSGVNEQFF TGTGCCAGCAGCTTAACTAGCGGGGTCAATGAGCAGTTCTTC
NA TRBJ2-7 TRBD1 TRBV3-1/TRBV3-2 CASSPWDSSYEQYF TGTGCCAGCAGCCCCTGGGACAGCTCCTACGAGCAGTACTTC
NA TRBJ2-7 TRBD1 TRBV28 CASRSTGMSSYEQYF TGTGCCAGCCGGTCGACAGGGATGAGCTCCTACGAGCAGTACTTC
NA TRBJ2-7 TRBD2 TRBV11-2 CASSPSGTSHAYEQYF TGTGCCAGCAGCCCGTCCGGGACTAGCCACGCCTACGAGCAGTACTTC
NA TRBJ2-7 TRBD1 TRBV5-1 CASSLSQGAGYEQYF TGCGCCAGCAGTTTAAGTCAGGGGGCTGGTTACGAGCAGTACTTC
NA TRBJ2-2 TRBD1 TRBV5-4 CASSYGQGARTGELFF TGTGCCAGCAGCTATGGACAGGGGGCAAGAACCGGGGAGCTGTTTTTT
NA TRBJ2-7 NA TRBV10-2 CASSLGTHGEQYF TGCGCCAGCAGTTTGGGGACACACGGCGAGCAGTACTTC
NA TRBJ2-7 TRBD1 TRBV11-2 CASSLTGGYEQYF TGTGCCAGCAGCTTAACAGGGGGCTACGAGCAGTACTTC
NA TRBJ1-1 NA TRBV11-2 CASSLDGDTHTEAFF TGTGCCAGCAGCTTAGACGGGGACACACACACTGAAGCTTTCTTT
NA TRBJ2-1 NA TRBV19 CASSIPLGGNEQFF TGTGCCAGTAGTATCCCCCTCGGGGGCAATGAGCAGTTCTTC
NA TRBJ1-5 TRBD1 TRBV18 CASSAKPGTGGNQPQHF TGTGCCAGCTCAGCAAAACCCGGGACAGGGGGCAATCAGCCCCAGCATTTT
NA TRBJ1-2 NA TRBV25-1 CASSESDRRAGYTF TGTGCCAGCAGTGAATCCGACAGGAGAGCCGGCTACACCTTC
NA TRBJ1-6 TRBD1 TRBV28 CASSRQGYNSPLHF TGTGCCAGCAGTAGACAGGGGTATAATTCACCCCTCCACTTT
NA TRBJ2-7 TRBD1 TRBV19 CASRPTGGSYYEQYF TGTGCCAGTAGACCGACAGGGGGCTCCTACTACGAGCAGTACTTC
NA TRBJ1-1 NA TRBV5-1 CASSLEGPNTEAFF TGCGCCAGCAGCTTAGAGGGTCCAAACACTGAAGCTTTCTTT
NA TRBJ2-1 NA TRBV5-3 CARSSGGHEQFF TGTGCCAGAAGCTCCGGGGGGCATGAGCAGTTCTTC
NA TRBJ1-5 TRBD1 TRBV19 CASSQLTGVNQPQHF TGTGCCAGTAGTCAACTCACAGGGGTCAATCAGCCCCAGCATTTT
NA TRBJ1-4 NA TRBV13 CASSSSDGIEKLFF TGTGCCAGCAGCTCGTCTGACGGGATTGAAAAACTGTTTTTT
NA TRBJ1-1 TRBD1 TRBV3-1/TRBV3-2 CASSGQGYTEAFF TGTGCCAGCAGCGGACAGGGGTACACTGAAGCTTTCTTT
NA TRBJ2-2 TRBD2 TRBV7-3 CASSRRSGRSGELFF TGTGCCAGCAGCCGTAGGAGCGGGAGGAGCGGGGAGCTGTTTTTT
NA TRBJ2-1 NA TRBV7-3 CASSPQWTEGYNEQFF TGTGCCAGCAGCCCACAGTGGACCGAGGGCTACAATGAGCAGTTCTTC
few TRBJ2-1 TRBD2 TRBV24-1 CATSDWVPSGSSYNEQFF TGTGCCACCAGTGATTGGGTCCCTAGCGGGAGCTCCTACAATGAGCAGTTCTTC
NA TRBJ2-5 NA TRBV5-6 CASSLTMGGRTQETQYF TGTGCCAGCAGCTTGACAATGGGGGGACGGACCCAAGAGACCCAGTACTTC
NA TRBJ2-2 TRBD1 TRBV18 CASSPGQLTGELFF TGTGCCAGCTCGCCGGGACAGCTAACCGGGGAGCTGTTTTTT
NA TRBJ1-1 NA TRBV5-6 CASSGAYTGNTEAFF TGTGCCAGCAGCGGGGCCTACACAGGAAACACTGAAGCTTTCTTT
NA TRBJ2-1 TRBD2 TRBV7-9 CASSLDLAGGSYNEQFF TGTGCCAGCAGCTTAGACCTAGCGGGTGGCTCCTACAATGAGCAGTTCTTC
NA TRBJ2-2 NA TRBV5-6 CASSLAVGTGELFF TGTGCCAGCAGCTTGGCAGTTGGCACCGGGGAGCTGTTTTTT
NA TRBJ1-2 NA TRBV24-1 CATSGAATAAGGYGYTF TGTGCCACCAGTGGAGCGGCAACGGCCGCGGGAGGGTATGGCTACACCTTC
NA TRBJ2-7 NA TRBV9 CASSPGGDPTYEQYF TGTGCCAGCAGCCCCGGAGGGGATCCTACCTACGAGCAGTACTTC
NA TRBJ2-2 TRBD1 TRBV5-1 CASSLGARTGNTGELFF TGCGCCAGCAGCTTGGGGGCAAGGACAGGGAACACCGGGGAGCTGTTTTTT
NA TRBJ2-2 TRBD1 TRBV5-4 CASSTGGEDTGELFF TGTGCCAGCAGCACAGGGGGCGAGGACACCGGGGAGCTGTTTTTT
NA TRBJ1-3 NA TRBV5-1 CASSLGPTGNSGNTIYF TGCGCCAGCAGCTTGGGGCCCACAGGCAACTCTGGAAACACCATATATTTT
NA TRBJ2-2 TRBD2 TRBV11-2 CASRTSGRSGELFF TGTGCCAGCAGGACTAGCGGGAGATCCGGGGAGCTGTTTTTT
NA TRBJ2-7 TRBD1 TRBV7-9 CASSLAAGTGGHEQYF TGTGCCAGCAGCTTAGCGGCCGGGACAGGGGGCCACGAGCAGTACTTC
NA TRBJ2-2 NA TRBV7-7 CASSFGSQNTGELFF TGTGCTAGCAGCTTCGGTAGCCAGAACACCGGGGAGCTGTTTTTT
few TRBJ1-1 NA TRBV6-5 CASILWPREAFF TGTGCCAGCATCCTTTGGCCCAGGGAAGCTTTCTTT
NA TRBJ2-7 TRBD1 TRBV28 CASSLSSRAGGQPSSSYEQYF TGTGCCAGCAGTTTATCTAGTCGGGCAGGGGGTCAACCTTCGAGCTCCTACGAGCAGTACTTC
NA TRBJ2-5 TRBD1 TRBV5-4 CASSLRDRGETQYF TGTGCCAGCAGCTTGAGGGACAGGGGAGAGACCCAGTACTTC
NA TRBJ1-1 NA TRBV28 CASSPPSRGTEAFF TGTGCCAGCAGCCCCCCCTCCCGGGGGACTGAAGCTTTCTTT
NA TRBJ1-1 NA TRBV5-4 CASSFSTAMNTEAFF TGTGCCAGCAGCTTTTCGACAGCTATGAACACTGAAGCTTTCTTT
NA TRBJ1-2 NA TRBV12-3/TRBV12-4 CASSFSGIFGYTF TGTGCCAGCAGTTTCTCAGGGATTTTCGGCTACACCTTC
NA TRBJ1-1 NA TRBV9 CASSALTGNTEAFF TGTGCCAGCAGCGCTTTGACAGGGAACACTGAAGCTTTCTTT
NA TRBJ1-2 NA TRBV18 CASSPPAGIYGYTF TGTGCCAGCTCACCACCGGCGGGGATCTATGGCTACACCTTC
NA TRBJ2-5 NA TRBV5-4 CASSPEGGKETQYF TGTGCCAGCAGCCCCGAGGGGGGGAAGGAGACCCAGTACTTC
NA TRBJ1-1 TRBD1 TRBV7-9 CASRWDSVLEAFF TGTGCCAGCAGGTGGGACAGCGTACTTGAAGCTTTCTTT
NA TRBJ1-2 TRBD1 TRBV28 CASSLLAPQGDGYTF TGTGCCAGCAGTTTATTAGCCCCTCAGGGGGATGGCTACACCTTC
few TRBJ1-4 TRBD1 TRBV6-6 CASRPTGLNEKLFF TGTGCCAGCAGGCCGACAGGGCTAAATGAAAAACTGTTTTTT
NA TRBJ1-6 NA TRBV6-2/TRBV6-3 CASSTNSPLHF TGTGCCAGCAGCACAAATTCACCCCTCCACTTT
few TRBJ2-3 TRBD2 TRBV7-9 CASSLLAGGGTDTQYF TGTGCCAGCAGCCTACTAGCGGGAGGGGGCACAGATACGCAGTATTTT
NA TRBJ1-2 NA TRBV10-3 CAISESLARVGYGYTF TGTGCCATCAGTGAGTCGTTGGCCAGGGTGGGCTATGGCTACACCTTC
NA TRBJ2-3 NA TRBV18 CASSPRLGAMGTDTQYF TGTGCCAGCTCACCACGTCTGGGGGCGATGGGCACAGATACGCAGTATTTT